The entry below describes one T cell receptor beta chain. This record belongs to a study of blood T cell repertoires in COVID-19. Background on the study: Whether acute or convalescent, the COVID-19 samples came from the United States, Italy and Spain.

Authors' methods: Scientists estimated how many nucleated cells there were by amplifying reference gene primers. Sequencing used immunoSEQ multiplex PCR; TCRdb keeps in-frame clones, though not all of them. The V and J calls and clone size are taken from that table; D and trimming were inferred from the DNA. The sample has about 190,000 clones, 80% to 90% seen once. The TCR was taken from a man in his 70s with active or convalescent COVID-19. The specimen was peripheral blood.

Here the CDR3 DNA reads TGCGCCAGCTCGTGGGACAGCCTCCCCGGAAACACCATATATTTT. Residues: CASSWDSLPGNTIYF. The chain is built from TRBV4-1 and TRBJ1-3; TRBD1 matches 7 bases. V trimming: 8 bases; J trimming: 4 bases; junction bases outside the gene matches: 11. The CDR3 runs 15 residues. Germline lookup yields CDR1 MGHRA and CDR2 YSYEKL.